The clone carrying this T cell receptor (beta chain) has a single count. Repertoires were generated with immunoSEQ multiplex PCR, while TCRdb's copy carries only in-frame clones and drops some. The sample carries 200,000 or so clones, around 85% recorded once. The data originate from a study of blood T cell repertoires in COVID-19. Study context: From the United States, Italy and Spain came samples of acute and convalescent COVID-19. PBMCs, B-cell-depleted T cells, or T cells provided the cDNA or gDNA that made up the material.

The CDR3 contains 18 residues. V shed 0 bases, J shed 0 bases, and the junction held 8 bases outside the gene matches. CDR1 and CDR2 (germline): MGHRA, YSYEKL. This TCR was sampled from a person aged 65-85 years with COVID-19, enrolled during active disease. V is TRBV4-1 and J is TRBJ1-3; 7 bases align to TRBD1. Sequenced input: peripheral blood. CDR3 sequence: CASSQDRGQRRSGNTIYF. The DNA of the CDR3 is TGCGCCAGCAGCCAAGATCGGGGACAGCGCCGCTCTGGAAACACCATATATTTT.